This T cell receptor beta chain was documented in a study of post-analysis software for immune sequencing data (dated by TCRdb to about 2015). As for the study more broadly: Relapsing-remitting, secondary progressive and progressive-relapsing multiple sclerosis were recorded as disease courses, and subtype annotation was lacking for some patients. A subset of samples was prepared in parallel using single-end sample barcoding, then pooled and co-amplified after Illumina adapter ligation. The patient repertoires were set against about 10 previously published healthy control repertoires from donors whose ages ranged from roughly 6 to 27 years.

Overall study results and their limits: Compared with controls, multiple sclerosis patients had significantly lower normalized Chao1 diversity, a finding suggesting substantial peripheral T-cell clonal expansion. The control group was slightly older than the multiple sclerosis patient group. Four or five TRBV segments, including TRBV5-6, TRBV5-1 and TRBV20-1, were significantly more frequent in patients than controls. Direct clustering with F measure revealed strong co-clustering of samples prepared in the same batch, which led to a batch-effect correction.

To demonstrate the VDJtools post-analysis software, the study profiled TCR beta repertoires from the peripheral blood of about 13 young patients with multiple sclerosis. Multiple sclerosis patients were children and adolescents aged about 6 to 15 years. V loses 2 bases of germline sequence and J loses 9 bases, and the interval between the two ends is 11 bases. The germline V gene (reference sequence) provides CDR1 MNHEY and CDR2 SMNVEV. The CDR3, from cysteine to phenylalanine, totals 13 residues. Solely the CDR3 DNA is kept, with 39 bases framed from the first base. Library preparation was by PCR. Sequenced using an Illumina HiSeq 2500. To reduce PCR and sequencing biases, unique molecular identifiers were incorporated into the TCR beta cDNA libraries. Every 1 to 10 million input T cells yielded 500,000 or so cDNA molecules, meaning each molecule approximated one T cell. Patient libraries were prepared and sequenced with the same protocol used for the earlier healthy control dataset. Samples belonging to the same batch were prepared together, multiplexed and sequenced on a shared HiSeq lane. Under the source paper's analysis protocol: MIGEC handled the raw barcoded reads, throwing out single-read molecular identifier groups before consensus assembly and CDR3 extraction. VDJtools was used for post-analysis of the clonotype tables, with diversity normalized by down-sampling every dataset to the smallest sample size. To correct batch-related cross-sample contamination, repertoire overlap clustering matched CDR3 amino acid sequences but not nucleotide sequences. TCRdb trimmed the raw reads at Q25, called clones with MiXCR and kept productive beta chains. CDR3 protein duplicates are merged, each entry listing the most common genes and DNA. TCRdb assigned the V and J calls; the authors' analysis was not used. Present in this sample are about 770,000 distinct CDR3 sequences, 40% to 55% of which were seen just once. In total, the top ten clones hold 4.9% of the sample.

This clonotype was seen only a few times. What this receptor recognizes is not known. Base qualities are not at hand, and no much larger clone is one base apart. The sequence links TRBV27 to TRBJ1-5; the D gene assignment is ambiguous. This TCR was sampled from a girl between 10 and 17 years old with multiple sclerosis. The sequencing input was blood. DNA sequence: TGTGCCAGCAGTTTAGGAACGAAGTCGCCCCAGCATTTT. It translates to CASSLGTKSPQHF.